Below are 16 T cell receptor beta chains sequenced from a single sample in a study of neoadjuvant nivolumab and ipilimumab in lung cancer. The data were produced by immunoSEQ multiplex PCR, yet TCRdb's version contains in-frame clones alone and is incomplete. The sample has over 25,000 clones, 92% seen once. Material: peripheral blood, obtained after neoadjuvant nivolumab, alone or with ipilimumab, at or shortly before surgery. All receptors derive from an adult with non-small cell lung cancer.

The rearrangement links TRBV28 to TRBJ2-2; the D is unclear. CDR1 and CDR2 (germline): MDHEN, SYDVKM. The CDR3 is 13 amino acids. V was clipped by 3 bases and J by 8 bases, with 10 bases between them. The CDR3 loop is CASSLGFSGELFF. The CDR3, as DNA: TGTGCCAGCAGTTTGGGGTTTTCGGGGGAGCTGTTTTTT.

The CDR3 DNA reads as TGTGCCAGCAGCTTGGCGGGGAAGCGCTACGAGCAGTACTTC. Translation: CASSLAGKRYEQYF. The rearrangement joins TRBV5-6 to TRBJ2-7; TRBD2 is a possible D gene (5 bases). V lost 0 bases and J 3 bases, leaving 10 bases between the germline ends. The CDR3 extends over 14 amino acids. Germline loops: CDR1 SGHDT, CDR2 YYEEEE. The whole variable domain, remainder taken from reference TRBV5-6 and TRBJ2-7, is DAGVTQSPTHLIKTRGQQVTLRCSPKSGHDTVSWYQQALGQGPQFIFQYYEEEERQRGNFPDRFSGHQFPNYSSELNVNALLLGDSALYLCASSLAGKRYEQYFGPGTRLTVT.

V and J are TRBV2 and TRBJ2-7; 10 bases line up with TRBD2. With 6 bases clipped from V and 2 bases from J, the junction kept 7 bases outside the gene matches. CDR1 SNHLY and CDR2 FYNNEI come from the germline V gene. The CDR3 extends over 15 amino acids. The CDR3 coding sequence is TGTGCCAGCAGCGCCGGACTAGCGGAAACCTACGAGCAGTACTTC. It translates to CASSAGLAETYEQYF.

V is TRBV7-3 and J is TRBJ2-5; 8 bases match TRBD2. Trimming at V came to 5 bases and at J to 1 base, leaving 9 bases not matched to a gene. The CDR3 loop spans 16 amino acids. From germline, CDR1 is SGHTA and CDR2 FQGTGA. The CDR3 region is CASSPVGLAGQETQYF. The CDR3 DNA is TGTGCCAGCAGCCCCGTGGGGCTAGCGGGCCAAGAGACCCAGTACTTC.

V gene TRBV7-8 combines with J gene TRBJ2-2; either TRBD1 or TRBD2 may fit D (6 bases each). Germline V gene data show CDR1 as SGHVS and CDR2 as FQNEAQ. The CDR3 runs to 19 residues. Trimming left V 2 bases short and J 0 bases short, with 19 bases between. The CDR3 DNA is TGTGCCAGCAGCTTACGACCCCTGGGGGGCGGGACGAACACCGGGGAGCTGTTTTTT. Translating gives CASSLRPLGGGTNTGELFF.

The rearrangement uses TRBV5-1 and TRBJ1-1; no firm D call. The germline CDR1 and CDR2 sequences are SGHRS and YFSETQ. CDR3 size: 15 residues. V was trimmed by 5 bases and J by 1 base, leaving 15 bases between them. The CDR3: CASSIEGIPNTEAFF. The DNA of the CDR3 is TGCGCCAGCAGTATCGAGGGCATCCCGAACACTGAAGCTTTCTTT.

J is TRBJ2-2 and V is TRBV10-2, with 7 bases identical to TRBD1. Germline V gene sequence: CDR1 WSHSY, CDR2 SAAADI. The CDR3 extends over 15 amino acids. V was pared by 7 bases and J by 4 bases, with 9 bases of the junction left unmatched. CDR3 in DNA: TGCGCCAGCAAGGATTGGGACAGTAGCACCGGGGAGCTGTTTTTT. Protein: CASKDWDSSTGELFF.

By share, this clone ranks as medium-sized (0.01 to 0.1%). The chain recombines TRBV6-5 with TRBJ2-7; D remains unclear. Germline CDR1 MNHEY, CDR2 SVGAGI. The V end lost 5 bases, the J end lost 2 bases, and 10 bases lay between the germline ends. This CDR3 region has 13 residues. This chain's CDR3 is CASSPSITYEQYF. In nucleotides, the CDR3 is TGTGCCAGCAGTCCCAGTATAACCTACGAGCAGTACTTC.

This CDR3 reads CASSSGQLYEQYF. The CDR3 coding sequence is TGTGCCAGCAGTTCGGGACAGCTCTACGAGCAGTACTTC. This chain joins TRBV5-6 and TRBJ2-7; TRBD1 matches 7 bases. Germline V gives CDR1 SGHDT, CDR2 YYEEEE. Trimming removed 5 bases from V and 3 bases from J; junction bases left unmatched: 5. The CDR3 sequence is 13 residues long.

V usage is TRBV7-6 and J usage is TRBJ1-2; 8 bases fit TRBD1. V trimming: 5 bases; J trimming: 3 bases; junction bases outside the gene matches: 8. In germline, CDR1 is SGHVS, CDR2 FNYEAQ. CDR3 length equals 15 residues. For the CDR3, the DNA is TGTGCCAGCAGCCCCTCAACAGGGGGGGACTATGGCTACACCTTC. As protein: CASSPSTGGDYGYTF.

The chain joins TRBV11-2 to TRBJ2-7; TRBD2 is a possible D gene (5 bases). The V gene lost 5 bases and the J gene lost 2 bases, with 28 bases spanning the gap. Germline V gene lookup returns CDR1 SGHAT and CDR2 FQNNGV. The CDR3 runs to 19 residues. CDR3 region: CASSILSGLGSAITYEQYF. DNA of the CDR3: TGTGCCAGCAGCATCTTGAGTGGGTTGGGTAGCGCTATTACCTACGAGCAGTACTTC.

This sequence joins TRBV5-6 and TRBJ2-7; D is undetermined. Germline values: CDR1 SGHDT, CDR2 YYEEEE. Trimming removed 2 bases from V and 0 bases from J, with 9 bases in between. The CDR3 is made up of 14 amino acids. This CDR3 is CASSFGSSSYEQYF. Written as DNA, the CDR3 is TGTGCCAGCAGCTTCGGGTCCAGCTCCTACGAGCAGTACTTC.

CDR3 coding DNA: TGTGCCAGCAGTGACGGACTCTCCGGAAACACCATATATTTT. Encoded protein: CASSDGLSGNTIYF. The chain couples TRBV6-5 to TRBJ1-3; no firm D call. Germline-derived CDR1 and CDR2 are MNHEY and SVGAGI. V lost 5 bases, J lost 4 bases, and 12 bases lay in between. The length of the CDR3 is 14 residues.

This chain joins TRBV2 and TRBJ2-2; D is ambiguous. From germline, CDR1 is SNHLY and CDR2 FYNNEI. The CDR3 runs 12 residues. V lost 4 bases and J 4 bases, leaving 4 bases between the germline ends. CDR3 region: CASSVGTGELFF. The CDR3 DNA reads as TGTGCCAGCAGTGTGGGCACCGGGGAGCTGTTTTTT.

The CDR3 nucleotides read TGTGCCAGCATTACCTCCCTCCGGGGGAAACTGTTTTTT. It is translated as CASITSLRGKLFF. The genes are TRBV6-1 and TRBJ1-4; D might be TRBD1 (5 bases). The CDR3 has 13 residues. V shed 7 bases and J shed 11 bases, with 17 bases lying between them. Germline CDR1 MNHNS, CDR2 SASEGT.

The chain employs TRBV5-5 and TRBJ2-1; weak D call: TRBD1 (5 bases). Germline V gene lookup returns CDR1 SGHKS and CDR2 YYEKEE (reference sequence). The V and J ends lost 0 bases and 2 bases respectively, with 9 bases between them. The length of the CDR3 is 15 residues. CDR3 protein: CASSLEGLTYNEQFF. CDR3 bases: TGTGCCAGCAGCTTGGAGGGGTTAACCTACAATGAGCAGTTCTTC.